This TCR beta chain was sequenced in a study of blood T cells in healthy people across ages. The V end was cut by 4 bases, the J end by 2 bases, with 14 bases between. Germline lookup yields CDR1 MNHEY and CDR2 SVGAGI. This CDR3 spans 15 amino acids. The study isolated at least 6.5 million PBMCs from each sample. This clonotype has a handful of counts. Alongside a J-beta primer mix, a sample-barcoded 5' primer served in a second PCR lasting about 7 to 11 cycles. Each CDR3 protein gets one entry after TCRdb re-called the 5' RACE reads with MiXCR. In the table there are about 800,000 distinct CDR3 sequences, just under 25% of which are singletons. The same data also went into a second study, on T cells of mothers and their children.

The TCR was taken from a boy between 10 and 17 years old in good health. Material for sequencing was blood. This chain uses TRBV6-5 with TRBJ2-5; tentative D call: TRBD2 (6 bases). Written as DNA, the CDR3 is TGTGCCAGCAGTTCATCGCTAGCGACGCAAGAGACCCAGTACTTC. This translates into CASSSSLATQETQYF.